This T cell receptor (beta chain) was captured by sequencing in a study of shared clonotypes between healthy human individuals (TCRdb year 2020). Study-level background: The cohort comprised a couple of women and a few men aged 18 to 49 years. For each donor, CD4 naive and CD4 memory were each given three plates, CD8 naive was given two plates, and CD8 memory was given one plate. Leukapheresis yielded between about 0.94 and 10 billion PBMCs per donor. Different laboratories and diverse techniques were used to prepare libraries and sequence TCR repertoires, to increase sequencing depth and limit assay-specific biases. To estimate repertoire size and how much clonotypes are shared between individuals, the study performed deep sequencing of blood TCR repertoires from five healthy adults. Summary of the overall study and its limitations: Even with the large sequencing depth, rarefaction of the sorted-subset datasets indicated that sequencing was incomplete. Compared with non-shared clonotypes, clonotypes shared by all four sorted-subset donors had higher generation probabilities. The small number of donors limited the genetic and exposure-history diversity represented. Pairwise subsampling indicated that sequencing depth was expected to affect the degree of clonotype sharing among donors. Naive subsets generally had larger estimated clonotype richness than memory subsets. Sharing across several donors was observed for around 5% of naive CD4, 3.5% of naive CD8, roughly 2.3% of memory CD4, and less than 0.45% of memory CD8 clonotypes. Sampling was restricted to blood, and TCR repertoires in tissue are likely to differ from TCR repertoires in blood.

TCR CDR3 regions were amplified from genomic DNA by multiplex PCR using the deep immunoSEQ assay. For each cell subset, the extracted genomic DNA was distributed evenly across all wells of several immunoSEQ 96-well plates, and each plate served as one replicate. For sorted subsets, approximately 190 ng of genomic DNA, equivalent to around 29,000 T cell genomes, went into each replicate PCR. The purified libraries were quantified using a Qubit 3.0 fluorometer, sized with a Bioanalyzer 2100, and then quantified again using the KAPA Library Quantification kit. A separate single-read 150-cycle Illumina NextSeq 550 flow cell was used to sequence each immunoSEQ 96-well plate. The authors processed their data as follows. The immunoSEQ output contained only junctional sequences without quality scores, so filtering could not match that applied to full-length reads. To assign V/J genes and CDR3, sequences were annotated against IMGT germline references using PyIR, a Python wrapper for IgBLAST v1.9. Reads were removed for weak V/J assignments (E-value above 1e-6), missing CDR3, stop codons, out-of-frame junctions, or ambiguous translated residues. A V3J clonotype was defined by an identical inferred V gene, J gene, and CDR3 amino acid sequence. The percentage overlap between two repertoires was calculated by dividing the number of shared unique clonotypes by the size of the smaller repertoire. Three approaches were used to assess repertoire richness: RTK rarefaction, the Chao1 estimator, and Recon v2.1 estimates of unobserved clonotypes. OLGA was used to compute generation probabilities for all TCRbeta clonotypes that the gDNA method yielded from a handful of donors. This is the immuneACCESS table as TCRdb keeps it, with only in-frame sequences that have V and J called. A part of the clones is gone; compared with another copy, unresolved V genes explain less than half, and the rest is unexplained. That table gives V, J and clone size, and the DNA gave D and trimming. The sample includes about 2.3 million clones, with approximately 95% observed a single time. In total, the top ten clones hold about 0.39% of the sample.

Healthy HIV-negative adults with no recently reported acute infections or vaccinations were included as donors. All donors were Caucasian adults living in Nashville, Tennessee, USA. CD4+ T cells were enriched by magnetic negative selection, after which naive cells were positively selected on CD45RA and the negative fraction was taken as the memory subset. After blood collection by leukapheresis, PBMCs were isolated using Ficoll-Histopaque density gradient centrifugation and then cryopreserved in the vapor phase of liquid nitrogen. Purity and quantity of every magnetically sorted T cell population were checked by analytical flow cytometry. Genomic DNA was isolated from every sorted fraction and measured by UV absorbance on a Nanodrop 2000c. To note about this clone: Its cognate antigen has yet to be identified. No clone much larger than this one lies a single base away; base qualities are absent.

Ends trimmed: V by 5 bases, J by 11 bases; bases unmatched to a gene: 6. Counted from cysteine to phenylalanine, this CDR3 has 13 amino acids. The CDR3 DNA has 39 bases and is translated from base 1. CDR1 and CDR2 are drawn from the germline V gene: MRHNA, SNTAGT. This clonotype originated in a man in his late teens or twenties in good health. Some clones in this sample may be carry-over from other donors' samples. The V gene is TRBV6-4 and the J gene is TRBJ2-1; 10 nucleotides in the junction match TRBD2. Sequencing was carried out using naive CD4+ T cells from PBMCs. The sample's cell subset or site label, decoded: CD45RA+ positively selected. CDR3 protein: CASSLEREGKQFF. The DNA sequence reads TGTGCCAGCAGTCTAGAGCGGGAGGGAAAGCAGTTCTTC.